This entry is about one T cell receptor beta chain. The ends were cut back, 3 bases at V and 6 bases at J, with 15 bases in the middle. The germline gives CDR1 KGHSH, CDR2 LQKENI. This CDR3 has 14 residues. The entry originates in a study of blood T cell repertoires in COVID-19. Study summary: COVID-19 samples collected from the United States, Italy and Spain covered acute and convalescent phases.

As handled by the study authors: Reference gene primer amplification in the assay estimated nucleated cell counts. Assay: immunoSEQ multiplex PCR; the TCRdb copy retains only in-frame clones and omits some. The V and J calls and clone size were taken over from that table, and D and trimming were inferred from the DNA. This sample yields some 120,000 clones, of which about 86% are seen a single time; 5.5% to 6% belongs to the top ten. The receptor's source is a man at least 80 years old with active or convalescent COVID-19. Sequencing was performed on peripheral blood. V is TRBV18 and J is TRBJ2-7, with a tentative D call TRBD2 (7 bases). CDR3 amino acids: CASSPNGGLGEQYF. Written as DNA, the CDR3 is TGTGCCAGCTCACCCAACGGGGGGCTGGGCGAGCAGTACTTC.